The rows below give T cell receptor beta chains drawn from one sample of a study of blood T cell repertoires in COVID-19. This table comes from immunoSEQ multiplex PCR, and its TCRdb copy is limited to in-frame clones, with some not included. This table holds around 130,000 clones, roughly four fifths found once. Sequencing used PBMCs or T cells enriched from blood (not recorded which). These receptor sequences come from a man under 40 who had recovered from COVID-19. The CDR3 runs from the conserved cysteine through the conserved F or W. A D gene is named only where the DNA matches it firmly.

length: 16
V: TRBV9
D: TRBD1
CDR3: CASKGSPGQGKYGYTF

length: 13
V: TRBV3-1/TRBV3-2
D: -
CDR3: CASSQAGNTEAFF

length: 15
V: TRBV27
D: TRBD1
CDR3: CASSPGGPNTGELFF

length: 13
V: TRBV5-1
D: TRBD1
CDR3: CASSQGQVDEAFF

length: 15
V: TRBV19
D: -
CDR3: CASSGGDSGMGGYTF

length: 13
V: TRBV10-1
D: TRBD1
CDR3: CASSSGGSYGYTF

length: 14
V: TRBV20-1
D: -
CDR3: CSASWAGTNNEQFF

length: 17
V: TRBV2
D: TRBD2
CDR3: CASSEKASGETTGELFF

length: 16
V: TRBV5-4
D: -
CDR3: CASSSSTEVLYEKLFF

length: 17
V: TRBV2
D: TRBD2
CDR3: CASSKTLGLAENYEQYF

length: 16
V: TRBV25-1
D: -
CDR3: CASRVVGGVAGTEAFF

length: 16
V: TRBV11-2
D: TRBD2
CDR3: CASSLGAGGPTDTQYF

length: 14
V: TRBV28
D: TRBD1
CDR3: CASSPRTGSREQYF

length: 14
V: TRBV6-5
D: -
CDR3: CASAPGQQNEKLFF

length: 17
V: TRBV18
D: -
CDR3: CASSPPQGGFSGNTIYF

length: 14
V: TRBV28
D: -
CDR3: CASSFKTVYNEQFF

length: 15
V: TRBV5-4
D: TRBD1
CDR3: CASSDRGRVTDTQYF

length: 15
V: TRBV7-2
D: -
CDR3: CASSQGEIAVETQYF

length: 13
V: TRBV2
D: -
CDR3: CASIRTFTDTQYF

length: 15
V: TRBV5-3
D: TRBD1
CDR3: CAKETGEKLNYGYTF

length: 12
V: TRBV18
D: TRBD1
CDR3: CASSPPTGSAFF

length: 14
V: TRBV30
D: TRBD1
CDR3: CAWRAPGQGYEQYF

length: 15
V: TRBV5-1
D: -
CDR3: CASSLGQSFDTEAFF

length: 15
V: TRBV9
D: TRBD2
CDR3: CASSVSGGPGDTQYF

length: 14
V: TRBV11-2
D: -
CDR3: CASSPGVFEDTQYF

length: 17
V: TRBV9
D: TRBD2
CDR3: CASSVGGSGRFSDTQYF

length: 18
V: TRBV2
D: TRBD2
CDR3: CASSGLQTGLAGVGEQFF

length: 17
V: TRBV5-4
D: TRBD2
CDR3: CASSPPGTSGGTDTQYF